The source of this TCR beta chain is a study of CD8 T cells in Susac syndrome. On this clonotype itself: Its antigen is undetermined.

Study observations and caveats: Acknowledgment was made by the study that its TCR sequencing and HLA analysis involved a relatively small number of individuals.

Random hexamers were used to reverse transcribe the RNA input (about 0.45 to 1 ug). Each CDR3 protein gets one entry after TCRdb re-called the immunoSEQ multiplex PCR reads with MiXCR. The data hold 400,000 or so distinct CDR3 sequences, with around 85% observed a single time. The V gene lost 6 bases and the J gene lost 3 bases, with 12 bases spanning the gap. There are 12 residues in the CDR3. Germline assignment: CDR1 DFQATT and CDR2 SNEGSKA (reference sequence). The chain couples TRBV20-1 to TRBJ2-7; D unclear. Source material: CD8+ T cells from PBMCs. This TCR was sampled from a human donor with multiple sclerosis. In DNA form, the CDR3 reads TGCAGTGCCGCTGGAGTGAACTACGAGCAGTACTTC. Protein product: CSAAGVNYEQYF.